What follows is one TCR beta chain and its context. What it recognizes is unknown. Prepared TCR beta cDNA libraries contained unique molecular identifiers. T cells numbering about 0.9 to 11 million gave rise to 450,000 to 550,000 cDNA molecules. Each CDR3 protein gets one entry after TCRdb re-called the PCR reads with MiXCR. The sample lists some 690,000 distinct CDR3 sequences, around 27% occurring once. These data originate in a study of post-analysis software for immune sequencing data. Study outcomes and limitations: TRBV5-6, TRBV5-1 and TRBV20-1 belonged to a set of a handful of TRBV segments that were more frequent in patients than controls. By F measure, samples from a shared preparation batch strongly co-clustered. Those with multiple sclerosis, the patient group, showed significantly lower normalized Chao1 diversity than controls.

CDR1 and CDR2 (germline): SGDLS, YYNGEE. This CDR3 region has 15 residues. The V end lost 0 bases, the J end lost 7 bases, and 15 bases lay between the germline ends. V usage is TRBV9 and J usage is TRBJ2-3; no clear D gene. The sequencing sample was made of blood. The sequence came from a girl aged 10-17 years with multiple sclerosis. CDR3 in DNA: TGTGCCAGCAGCGTAGACCCGAAATCCCAGAATACGCAGTATTTT. Its protein is CASSVDPKSQNTQYF.